One sample yielded the 13 T cell receptor beta chains listed below, sequenced in a study of blood T cell repertoires in COVID-19. TCRdb keeps only in-frame clones here, not all; method: immunoSEQ multiplex PCR. Of about 240,000 clones detected, 75% to 90% appear once; the ten largest clones hold 3.3%. The source material was PBMCs or T cells enriched from blood (not recorded which). The receptor set was obtained from a woman in her forties with acute COVID-19.

The V gene is TRBV19, the J gene TRBJ2-5, with a tentative D call TRBD2 (6 bases). The germline CDR1 and CDR2 sequences are LNHDA and SQIVND (reference sequence). Trimming removed 8 bases at V and 2 bases at J, with 15 bases between. The CDR3 totals 14 residues. The CDR3 DNA is TGTGCCAGTGGTGCCGGGAGCTTTCAAGAGACCCAGTACTTC. Translated: CASGAGSFQETQYF.

The rearrangement joins TRBV19 to TRBJ2-2; D gene uncertain. This CDR3 has 14 residues. V was trimmed by 6 bases and J by 5 bases, leaving 13 bases between them. The germline V gene encodes CDR1 LNHDA and CDR2 SQIVND (reference sequence). This CDR3 reads CASSFQRETGELFF. The CDR3 DNA sequence: TGTGCCAGTAGCTTCCAACGAGAGACCGGGGAGCTGTTTTTT.

The chain combines TRBV5-5 with TRBJ2-2, with D tentatively TRBD1 (6 bases). The germline gives CDR1 SGHKS, CDR2 YYEKEE (reference sequence). Trimming cost V 0 bases and J 4 bases, with 10 bases left between them. This CDR3 comprises 15 residues. CDR3 region: CASSLVQGGTGELFF. As DNA, the CDR3 is TGTGCCAGCAGCTTGGTACAGGGTGGCACCGGGGAGCTGTTTTTT.

The chain combines TRBV11-2 with TRBJ1-4, with 7 nucleotides matching TRBD1. Germline V lookup: CDR1 SGHAT, CDR2 FQNNGV. CDR3 size: 15 residues. The J segment lost 8 bases and the V segment lost 5 bases, leaving 11 bases of the junction unmatched. The CDR3, as DNA: TGTGCCAGCAGCCAAAGACAGGGATGGGGAGAAAAACTGTTTTTT. Translating it yields CASSQRQGWGEKLFF.

The rearrangement uses TRBV27 and TRBJ2-3; 8 positions match TRBD1. CDR3 length: 14 residues. Germline trimming cut 3 bases from V and 1 base from J; bases unmatched to any gene: 0. Germline V lookup: CDR1 MNHEY, CDR2 SMNVEV (reference sequence). CDR3 DNA sequence: TGTGCCAGCAGTTTGACAGGGGGCACAGATACGCAGTATTTT. This encodes CASSLTGGTDTQYF.

The chain couples TRBV2 to TRBJ2-3, with TRBD2 as a possible D gene (6 bases). V was clipped by 4 bases and J by 2 bases, with 13 bases between them. The germline gives CDR1 SNHLY, CDR2 FYNNEI. The CDR3 contains 15 residues. As DNA, the CDR3 is TGTGCCAGCAGTGTGCCAGCGGGCATCACAGATACGCAGTATTTT. As protein: CASSVPAGITDTQYF.

The chain employs TRBV13 and TRBJ2-1, with TRBD2 matching over 10 bases. The CDR3 loop spans 21 amino acids. Germline loops: CDR1 PRHDT, CDR2 FYEKMQ (reference sequence). After removal of 4 bases from V and 0 bases from J, the junction contained 18 bases not matched to a gene. The CDR3 DNA is TGTGCCAGCAGCTACCGGGACCCGGGACTAGCGAACATAAGCTCCTACAATGAGCAGTTCTTC. As protein: CASSYRDPGLANISSYNEQFF.

This chain links TRBV7-6 with TRBJ1-1, with D possibly TRBD1 on 5 matching bases. V was trimmed by 3 bases and J by 2 bases, leaving 7 bases between them. This CDR3 has 13 amino acids. Germline CDR1 SGHVS, CDR2 FNYEAQ. The CDR3 DNA reads TGTGCCAGCAGCTTCAGGGAAAACACTGAAGCTTTCTTT. Amino acids: CASSFRENTEAFF. The full variable domain, in which reference TRBV7-6 and TRBJ1-1 provide the parts outside the CDR3, is GAGVSQSPRYKVTKRGQDVALRCDPISGHVSLYWYRQALGQGPEFLTYFNYEAQQDKSGLPNDRFSAERPEGSISTLTIQRTEQRDSAMYRCASSFRENTEAFFGQGTRLTVV.

V is TRBV27 and J is TRBJ2-5; D is unresolved. The CDR3 sequence is 13 residues long. The V gene lost 8 bases and the J gene lost 2 bases, with 12 bases spanning the gap. Looked up from germline, CDR1 is MNHEY and CDR2 is SMNVEV (reference sequence). This CDR3 reads CASRWLEQETQYF. CDR3 sequence (DNA): TGTGCCAGCCGCTGGTTGGAGCAAGAGACCCAGTACTTC.

The V and J genes are TRBV7-9 and TRBJ1-6; the D gene is possibly TRBD1 (5 bases). The CDR3 sequence is 12 residues long. CDR1 and CDR2 (germline): SEHNR, FQNEAQ (reference sequence). Trimming left V 2 bases short and J 12 bases short, with 8 bases between. Here the CDR3 DNA reads TGTGCCAGCAGCTTAAACCAGGGACCCCTCCACTTT. As protein: CASSLNQGPLHF.

The chain joins TRBV11-3 to TRBJ2-7; the match to TRBD2 covers 9 bases. The V segment lost 1 base and the J segment 7 bases; nucleotides outside the gene matches: 5. CDR1 is SGHNT and CDR2 is YENEEA in the germline V gene. The CDR3 has 14 amino acids. The CDR3 here is CASSLVGLASEQYF. The CDR3, as DNA: TGTGCCAGCAGCTTAGTGGGACTAGCTTCGGAGCAGTACTTC.

This clone was observed a single time. This chain connects TRBV14 to TRBJ2-7, with TRBD1 matching 7 bases. The CDR3 has 14 amino acids. The germline V gene has CDR1 SGHDN and CDR2 FVKESK. With 3 bases clipped from V and 4 bases from J, the junction kept 6 bases outside the gene matches. The CDR3 DNA follows: TGTGCCAGCAGCCAGAGACAGGGTAGGTACGAGCAGTACTTC. Its protein product is CASSQRQGRYEQYF.

Comments on this clone: One end of the junction is discordant with germline, which a read error may explain. The chain employs TRBV24-1 and TRBJ2-6; 7 bases map to TRBD1. This CDR3 spans 17 amino acids. CDR1 and CDR2 (germline): KGHDR, SFDVKD. This CDR3 reads CATSDPNRDSWANVLTF. CDR3 coding DNA: TGTGCCACTAGTGATCCTAACCGGGACAGCTGGGCCAACGTCCTGACTTTC.